A selection of T cell receptor beta chains follows, all from one sample in a study of human T cells and chemical hapten exposure. TCRdb ran MiXCR on the RACE reads and lists one entry per CDR3 protein. The table shows about 380,000 distinct CDR3 sequences, with roughly 5% occurring only once. The source material was whole blood, sampled in connection with sensitization to the hapten diphenylcyclopropenone (DPC). Receptors originate from a woman in her forties or fifties with alopecia areata. Some clones in this sample may be carry-over from other donors' samples. The CDR3 runs from the conserved cysteine through the conserved F or W. The order of the fields is clone size, V gene, J gene, D gene, CDR3 protein, CDR3 DNA. A D gene is named only where the DNA matches it firmly. Expanded clones get a size class; other rows say once, few or many, or leave the size out.

>.|TRBV27|TRBJ1-4|.
CASGPSGRREKLFF
TGTGCCAGCGGTCCCTCCGGGAGGCGGGAAAAACTGTTTTTT
>many|TRBV10-3|TRBJ1-1|TRBD1
CAIRPTGDTEAFF
TGTGCCATCAGGCCGACAGGGGACACTGAAGCTTTCTTT
>many|TRBV7-9|TRBJ2-3|.
CASRGPLSTDTQYF
TGTGCCAGCAGGGGCCCACTTAGCACAGATACGCAGTATTTT
>many|TRBV16|TRBJ2-5|TRBD2
CASSQPGLVETQYF
TGTGCCAGCAGCCAGCCGGGACTAGTTGAGACCCAGTACTTC
>many|TRBV6-5|TRBJ2-6|TRBD2
CASSYTSGRMGANVLTF
TGTGCCAGCAGCTACACTAGCGGGAGGATGGGGGCCAACGTCCTGACTTTC
>many|TRBV5-1|TRBJ2-1|TRBD2
CASSRTGTSGYNEQFF
TGCGCCAGCAGCCGGACCGGGACTAGCGGGTACAATGAGCAGTTCTTC
>many|TRBV10-3|TRBJ2-3|.
CAISDPEKGEAQYF
TGTGCCATCAGTGACCCAGAAAAGGGCGAGGCGCAGTATTTT
>few|TRBV28|TRBJ1-3|.
CASSFSPGTVGNTIYF
TGTGCCAGCAGTTTCTCCCCCGGGACCGTCGGAAACACCATATATTTT
>many|TRBV7-9|TRBJ2-7|.
CASSLVSGANYEQYF
TGTGCCAGCAGCTTAGTTTCGGGAGCTAACTACGAGCAGTACTTC
>.|TRBV19|TRBJ2-7|.
CASSMVGYEQYF
TGTGCCAGTAGTATGGTCGGCTACGAGCAGTACTTC
>many|TRBV2|TRBJ2-2|TRBD1
CASKTGGTGELFF
TGTGCCAGCAAGACAGGGGGGACCGGGGAGCTGTTTTTT
>many|TRBV29-1|TRBJ1-1|.
CSVELPGRYTEAFF
TGCAGCGTTGAGTTACCCGGCCGATACACTGAAGCTTTCTTT
>many|TRBV7-3|TRBJ2-2|.
CASSLSGQRTGELFF
TGTGCCAGCAGCTTATCGGGCCAACGCACCGGGGAGCTGTTTTTT
>many|TRBV28|TRBJ2-5|.
CASSLGTLWKTQYF
TGTGCCAGCAGCCTGGGGACCCTGTGGAAGACCCAGTACTTC
>few|TRBV6-5|TRBJ1-2|.
CASAYVPLSLGAGYTF
TGTGCCAGCGCTTACGTGCCCCTGAGTCTCGGGGCTGGCTACACCTTC
>few|TRBV29-1|TRBJ2-1|.
CSVGQGDEQFF
TGCAGCGTTGGGCAAGGGGATGAGCAGTTCTTC
>many|TRBV9|TRBJ2-3|.
CASGPGSPTDTQYF
TGTGCCAGCGGTCCAGGTTCCCCCACAGATACGCAGTATTTT
>.|TRBV7-6|TRBJ1-1|.
CASSLGYIGTEAFF
TGTGCCAGCAGCTTAGGCTACATCGGCACTGAAGCTTTCTTT
>many|TRBV6-5|TRBJ2-7|.
CASSYGSSDEQYF
TGTGCCAGCAGTTATGGCAGTTCGGACGAGCAGTACTTC
>many|TRBV29-1|TRBJ2-7|.
CSVTRTARASEQYF
TGCAGCGTTACCCGGACAGCTAGGGCCTCGGAGCAGTACTTC
>many|TRBV5-1|TRBJ1-1|TRBD1
CASSLDGQGREAFF
TGCGCCAGCAGCTTGGATGGACAGGGGCGGGAAGCTTTCTTT
>.|TRBV11-2|TRBJ2-3|.
CASSLWTGVSTDTQYF
TGTGCCAGCAGCTTATGGACGGGGGTTAGCACAGATACGCAGTATTTT
>many|TRBV12-3/TRBV12-4|TRBJ1-1|TRBD1
CASRGMGQINTEAFF
TGTGCCAGCAGGGGAATGGGACAGATTAACACTGAAGCTTTCTTT
>many|TRBV20-1|TRBJ2-3|TRBD1
CSARSRGRGDTQYF
TGCAGTGCCAGATCAAGGGGGCGAGGAGATACGCAGTATTTT
>few|TRBV13|TRBJ2-7|TRBD1
CASSLPRTDRVYEQYF
TGTGCCAGCAGCTTACCCCGAACAGACAGGGTCTACGAGCAGTACTTC
>many|TRBV27|TRBJ1-5|.
CASREGYSNQPQHF
TGTGCCAGCAGGGAAGGATATAGCAATCAGCCCCAGCATTTT
>many|TRBV27|TRBJ2-7|TRBD2
CASSLSTSGRYEQYF
TGTGCCAGCAGTTTATCGACTAGCGGGAGGTACGAGCAGTACTTC
>many|TRBV20-1|TRBJ2-5|TRBD2
CSAPRLAGGETQYF
TGCAGTGCGCCGCGACTAGCGGGAGGAGAGACCCAGTACTTC
>many|TRBV9|TRBJ2-3|.
CASSATVASSTDTQYF
TGTGCCAGCAGCGCGACGGTCGCCTCTAGCACAGATACGCAGTATTTT